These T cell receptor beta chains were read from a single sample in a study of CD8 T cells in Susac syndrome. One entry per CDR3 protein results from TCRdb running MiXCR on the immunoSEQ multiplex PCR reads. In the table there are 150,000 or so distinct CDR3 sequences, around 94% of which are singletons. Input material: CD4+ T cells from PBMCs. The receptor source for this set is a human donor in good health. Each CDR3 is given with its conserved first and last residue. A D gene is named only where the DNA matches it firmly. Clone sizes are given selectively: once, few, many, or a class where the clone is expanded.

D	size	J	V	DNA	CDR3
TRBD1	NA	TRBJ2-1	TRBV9	TGTGCCAGCAGCGAGGCGCCGGGACAGGGGGCCAATGAGCAGTTCTTC	CASSEAPGQGANEQFF
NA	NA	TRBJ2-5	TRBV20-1	TGCAGTGCTGCTCGGGGGCTAGGAGAGACCCAGTACTTC	CSAARGLGETQYF
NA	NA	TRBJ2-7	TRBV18	TGTGCCAGCTCAGCGGGACGCTCCTACGAGCAGTACTTC	CASSAGRSYEQYF
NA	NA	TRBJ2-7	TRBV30	TGTGCCTGGAGGGCGAGCGGCAACTCCTACGAGCAGTACTTC	CAWRASGNSYEQYF
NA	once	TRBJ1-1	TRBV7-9	TGTGCCAGCAGCTTAGTCGGTCGGGGAGGGGGAACTGAAGCTTTCTTT	CASSLVGRGGGTEAFF
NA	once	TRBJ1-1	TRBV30	TGTGCCTGGAGTGTACGGGACAAAGCTTTCTTT	CAWSVRDKAFF
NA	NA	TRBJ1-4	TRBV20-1	TGCAGTGCTAGAGATTCATCTGCGGGTAAACTGTTTTTT	CSARDSSAGKLFF
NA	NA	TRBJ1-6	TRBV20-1	TGCAGTGTCTCCAGAGGAGAGAATTCACCCCTCCACTTT	CSVSRGENSPLHF
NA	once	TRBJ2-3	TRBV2	TGTGCCAGCAGTGAATCCGCAGATACGCAGTATTTT	CASSESADTQYF
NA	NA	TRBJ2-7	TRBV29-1	TGCAGCGTTGATACAGATACTTACGAGCAGTACTTC	CSVDTDTYEQYF
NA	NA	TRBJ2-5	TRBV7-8	TGTGCCAGCGGGAGGGACACGGAGACCCAGTACTTC	CASGRDTETQYF
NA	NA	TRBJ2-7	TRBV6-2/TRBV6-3	TGTGCCAGCAGCTCCGTGATCCTTCGGGTCGAGCAGTACTTC	CASSSVILRVEQYF
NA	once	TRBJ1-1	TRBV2	TGTGCCAGCAGTGAGGGGATGTCCAGCGAAGCTTTCTTT	CASSEGMSSEAFF
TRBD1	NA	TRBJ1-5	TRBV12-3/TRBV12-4	TGTGCCAGCAGGAGGACAGGGGGCAACAATCAGCCCCAGCATTTT	CASRRTGGNNQPQHF
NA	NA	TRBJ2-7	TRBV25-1	TGTGCCAGCAGTGAAATTGCAGGGGCCCGAGACGAGCAGTACTTC	CASSEIAGARDEQYF
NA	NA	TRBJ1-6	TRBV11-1	TGTGCCAGCAGCCGCCGGGACCGAAATTCACCCCTCCACTTT	CASSRRDRNSPLHF
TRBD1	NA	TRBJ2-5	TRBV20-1	TGCAGTGCTAAACAGGGGGCCGGGAAGACCCAGTACTTC	CSAKQGAGKTQYF
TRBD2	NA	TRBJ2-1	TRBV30	TGTGCCGATGGGACTAGCGGGGGGGCCTGGGAGCAGTTCTTC	CADGTSGGAWEQFF
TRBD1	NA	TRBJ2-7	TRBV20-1	TGCAGTGCTAGTAAGCTGGACAGGGGTAGAGCCTACGAGCAGTACTTT	CSASKLDRGRAYEQYF
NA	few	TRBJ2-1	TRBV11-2	TGTGCCAGCAGCTTAAGGGGGGAGCAGTTCTTC	CASSLRGEQFF
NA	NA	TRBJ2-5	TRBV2	TGTGCCAGCAGTGACGGCAGGATCCGTCCAGAGACCCAGTACTTC	CASSDGRIRPETQYF
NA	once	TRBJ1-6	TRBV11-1	TGTGCCAGCAGCACAGAAAGAAATTCACCCCTCCACTTT	CASSTERNSPLHF
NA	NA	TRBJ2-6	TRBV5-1	TGCGCCAGCAGCACGGGAGAAACAGGGTACTCTGGGGCCAACGTCCTGACTTTC	CASSTGETGYSGANVLTF
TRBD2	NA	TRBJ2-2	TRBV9	TGTGCCAGCAGCTCGGGGACTAGCGTTCGGGAGCTGTTTTTT	CASSSGTSVRELFF
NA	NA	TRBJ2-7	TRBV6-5	TGTGCCAGCAGTTATCGTCAGTTCTACGAGCAGTACTTC	CASSYRQFYEQYF
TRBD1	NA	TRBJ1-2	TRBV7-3	TGTGCCAGCAGCGGGGACAGGGGACTGGATGGCTACACCTTC	CASSGDRGLDGYTF
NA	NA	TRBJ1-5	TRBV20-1	TGCAGTGGAGGGAAGGGAAGCGGTCAGCCCCAGCATTTT	CSGGKGSGQPQHF
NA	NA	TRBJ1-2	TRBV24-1	TGTGCCACCAACGAGGGAGGGGACTATGGCTACACCTTC	CATNEGGDYGYTF